This TCR beta chain was retrieved from a study of identical twins. CDR1 and CDR2 (germline): DFQATT, SNEGSKA (reference sequence). V was cut by 3 bases and J by 2 bases, with 8 bases left in between. The length of the CDR3 is 12 residues. With template switching, a universal primer site was added, and the cDNA carried unique molecular identifiers. TCRdb ran MiXCR on the 5' RACE reads and lists one entry per CDR3 protein. Of about 1.7 million distinct CDR3 sequences in the sample, around 29% are singletons; the top ten hold around 0.3%. General study findings and limits: Abundant beta clonotypes from cord blood bore fewer insertions; memory repertoires lacked this pattern. Zero-insertion analyses could be partly confounded by invariant MAIT and iNKT cells. Conclusions were drawn cross-sectionally by statistical analysis, without following the same donors.

With regard to this clonotype: Its target is not known.

Sequencing was done on a sample of cord blood. This TCR was recovered from a newborn girl in good health. The rearrangement links TRBV20-1 to TRBJ2-7, with D unclear. CDR3 sequence reads: CSARSLAYEQYF. CDR3 bases: TGCAGTGCTAGGAGTCTGGCCTACGAGCAGTACTTC.